These T cell receptor beta chains were read from a single sample in a study of OX40 agonist ivuxolimab in advanced cancers. Repertoires were generated with immunoSEQ multiplex PCR, while TCRdb's copy carries only in-frame clones and drops some. The sample yields about 88,000 clones, 85% to 90% seen once. Sequencing was performed on CD4+ or CD8+ T cells sorted from blood, taken in a trial of the OX40 agonist ivuxolimab. The source is an adult with an advanced solid tumor such as melanoma, head and neck, liver or kidney cancer. Each CDR3 is given with its conserved first and last residue. Each record gives: D gene, J gene, V gene, CDR3 protein. The D gene is left open where the match is weak.

d_call: TRBD2
j_call: TRBJ2-1
v_call: TRBV19
cdr3_aa: CASSPGLGGYNEQFF

d_call: TRBD1
j_call: TRBJ1-3
v_call: TRBV29-1
cdr3_aa: CSVEIGRGSNGNTIYF

d_call: TRBD1
j_call: TRBJ2-1
v_call: TRBV19
cdr3_aa: CASRRTGGADEQFF

d_call: NA
j_call: TRBJ2-7
v_call: TRBV10-3
cdr3_aa: CAISHLASEQYF

d_call: NA
j_call: TRBJ2-3
v_call: TRBV11-2
cdr3_aa: CASSFSWTDTQYF

d_call: TRBD2
j_call: TRBJ2-1
v_call: TRBV10-1
cdr3_aa: CASSDPTSGKYNEQFF

d_call: TRBD1
j_call: TRBJ1-4
v_call: TRBV29-1
cdr3_aa: CSVQGLGEKLFF

d_call: TRBD1
j_call: TRBJ1-1
v_call: TRBV19
cdr3_aa: CASRTGDRNTEAFF

d_call: NA
j_call: TRBJ1-3
v_call: TRBV10-3
cdr3_aa: CAISGDSSGNTIYF

d_call: NA
j_call: TRBJ1-1
v_call: TRBV19
cdr3_aa: CASNLATEAFF